This T cell receptor beta chain was identified in a study of monozygotic twins with inflammatory bowel disease. This CDR3 comprises 14 residues. In germline, CDR1 is ENHRY, CDR2 SYGVKD. Overall study results and limits: Support was absent for any single strong signal or clonotype linked to IBD.

Note on this clonotype: The antigen is not known.

TCR libraries were prepared from around 3,500 ng total RNA each. TCRdb processed the 5' RACE reads again and assigns one entry to each CDR3 protein, with no DNA. Seen in this sample are 400,000 to 500,000 distinct CDR3 sequences; the ten most common clones hold 2% to 3%. The rearrangement joins TRBV10-3 to TRBJ1-2. The sequencing sample was made of blood. The origin of this receptor is a human donor with ulcerative colitis or Crohn's disease, or a healthy co-twin of an affected twin (not recorded which). The CDR3 sequence: CAISEVGANYGYTF.